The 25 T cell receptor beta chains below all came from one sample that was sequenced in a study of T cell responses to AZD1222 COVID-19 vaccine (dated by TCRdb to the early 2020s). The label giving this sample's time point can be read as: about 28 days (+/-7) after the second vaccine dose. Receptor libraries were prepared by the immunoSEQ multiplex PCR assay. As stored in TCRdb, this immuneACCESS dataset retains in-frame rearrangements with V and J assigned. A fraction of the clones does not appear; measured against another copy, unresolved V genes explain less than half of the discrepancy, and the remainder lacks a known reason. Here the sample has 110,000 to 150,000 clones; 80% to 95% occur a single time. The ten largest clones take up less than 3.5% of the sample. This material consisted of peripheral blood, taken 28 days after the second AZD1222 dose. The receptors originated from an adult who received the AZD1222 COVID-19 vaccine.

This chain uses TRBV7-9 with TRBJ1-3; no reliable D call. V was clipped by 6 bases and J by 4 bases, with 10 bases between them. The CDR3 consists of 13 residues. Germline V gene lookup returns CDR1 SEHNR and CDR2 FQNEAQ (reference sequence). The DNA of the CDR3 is TGTGCCAGCAGACCCGATATGGGAAACACCATATATTTT. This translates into CASRPDMGNTIYF. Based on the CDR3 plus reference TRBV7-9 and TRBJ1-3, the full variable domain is DTGVSQNPRHKITKRGQNVTFRCDPISEHNRLYWYRQTLGQGPEFLTYFQNEAQLEKSRLLSDRFSAERPKGSFSTLEIQRTEQGDSAMYLCASRPDMGNTIYFGEGSWLTVV.

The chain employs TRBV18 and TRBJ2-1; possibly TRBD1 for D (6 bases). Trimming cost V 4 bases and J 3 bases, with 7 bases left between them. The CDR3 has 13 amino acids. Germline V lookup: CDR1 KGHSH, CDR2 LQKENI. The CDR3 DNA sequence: TGTGCCAGCTCACGGGACAACTACAATGAGCAGTTCTTC. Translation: CASSRDNYNEQFF.

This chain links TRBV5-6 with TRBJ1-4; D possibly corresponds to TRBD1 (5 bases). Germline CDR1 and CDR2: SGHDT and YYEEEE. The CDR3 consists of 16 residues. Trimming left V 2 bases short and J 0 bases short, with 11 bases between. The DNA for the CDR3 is TGTGCCAGCAGCTTCCGGTTGGGGGCAACTAATGAAAAACTGTTTTTT. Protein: CASSFRLGATNEKLFF. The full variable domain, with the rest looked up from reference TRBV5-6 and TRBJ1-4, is DAGVTQSPTHLIKTRGQQVTLRCSPKSGHDTVSWYQQALGQGPQFIFQYYEEEERQRGNFPDRFSGHQFPNYSSELNVNALLLGDSALYLCASSFRLGATNEKLFFGSGTQLSVL.

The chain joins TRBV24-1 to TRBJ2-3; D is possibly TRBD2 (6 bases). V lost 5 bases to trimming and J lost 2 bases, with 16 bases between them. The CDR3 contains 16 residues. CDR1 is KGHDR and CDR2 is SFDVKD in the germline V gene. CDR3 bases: TGTGCCACCAGTGCTCACCTGGGACTCATCACAGATACGCAGTATTTT. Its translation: CATSAHLGLITDTQYF.

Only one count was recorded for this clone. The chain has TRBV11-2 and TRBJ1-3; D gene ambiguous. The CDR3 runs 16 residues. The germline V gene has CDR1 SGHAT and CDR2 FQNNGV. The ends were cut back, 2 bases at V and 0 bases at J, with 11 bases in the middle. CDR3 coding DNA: TGTGCCAGCAGCTTATCGCGTAGTTCCTCTGGAAACACCATATATTTT. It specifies CASSLSRSSSGNTIYF.

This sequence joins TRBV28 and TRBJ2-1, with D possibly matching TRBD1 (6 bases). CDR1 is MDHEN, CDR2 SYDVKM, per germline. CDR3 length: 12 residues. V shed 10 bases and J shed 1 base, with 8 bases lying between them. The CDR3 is CATGDSYNEQFF. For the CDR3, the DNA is TGTGCCACAGGGGATTCCTACAATGAGCAGTTCTTC.

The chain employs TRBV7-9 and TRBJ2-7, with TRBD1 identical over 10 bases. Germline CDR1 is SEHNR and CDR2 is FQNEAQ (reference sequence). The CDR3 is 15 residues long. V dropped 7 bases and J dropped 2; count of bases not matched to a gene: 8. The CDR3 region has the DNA TGTGCCAGCACCGATCCCGGGACAGGGGCCTACGAGCAGTACTTC. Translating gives CASTDPGTGAYEQYF.

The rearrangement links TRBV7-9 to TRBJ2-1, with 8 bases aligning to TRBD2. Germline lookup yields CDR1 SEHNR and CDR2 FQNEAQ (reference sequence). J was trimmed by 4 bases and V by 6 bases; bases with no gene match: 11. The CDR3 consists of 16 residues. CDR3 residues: CASRSRGAGDYNEQFF. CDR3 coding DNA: TGTGCCAGCAGATCCCGGGGAGCGGGAGATTACAATGAGCAGTTCTTC.

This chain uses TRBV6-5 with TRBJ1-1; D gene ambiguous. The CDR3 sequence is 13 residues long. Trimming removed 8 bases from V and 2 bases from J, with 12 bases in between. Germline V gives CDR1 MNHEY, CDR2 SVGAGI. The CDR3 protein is CASYRETNTEAFF. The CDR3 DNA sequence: TGTGCCAGCTATAGAGAGACAAACACTGAAGCTTTCTTT.

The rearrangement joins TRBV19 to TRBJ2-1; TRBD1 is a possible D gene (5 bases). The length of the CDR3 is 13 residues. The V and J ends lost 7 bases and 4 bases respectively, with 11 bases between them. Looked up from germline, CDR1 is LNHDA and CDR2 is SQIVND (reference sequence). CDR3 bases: TGTGCCAGTAAAAACCAGGGATACAATGAGCAGTTCTTC. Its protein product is CASKNQGYNEQFF. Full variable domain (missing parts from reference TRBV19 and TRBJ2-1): DGGITQSPKYLFRKEGQNVTLSCEQNLNHDAMYWYRQDPGQGLRLIYYSQIVNDFQKGDIAEGYSVSREKKESFPLTVTSAQKNPTAFYLCASKNQGYNEQFFGPGTRLTVL.

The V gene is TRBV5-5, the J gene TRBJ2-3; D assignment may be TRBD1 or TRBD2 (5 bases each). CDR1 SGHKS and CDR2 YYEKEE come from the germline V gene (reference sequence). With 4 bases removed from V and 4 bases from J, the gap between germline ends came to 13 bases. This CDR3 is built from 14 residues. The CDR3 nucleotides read TGTGCCAGCAGCCCGCAGGGACCGGCAGATACGCAGTATTTT. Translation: CASSPQGPADTQYF.

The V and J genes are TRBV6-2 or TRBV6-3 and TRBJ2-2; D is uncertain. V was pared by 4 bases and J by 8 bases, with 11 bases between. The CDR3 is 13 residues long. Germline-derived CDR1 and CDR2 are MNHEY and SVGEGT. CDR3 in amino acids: CASSSRYAGELFF. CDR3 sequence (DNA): TGTGCCAGCAGTTCTCGATACGCGGGGGAGCTGTTTTTT.

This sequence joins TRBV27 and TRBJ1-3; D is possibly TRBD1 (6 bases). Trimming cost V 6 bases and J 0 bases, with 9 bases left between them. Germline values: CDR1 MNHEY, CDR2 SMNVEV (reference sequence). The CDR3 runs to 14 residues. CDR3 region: CASRLQGSGNTIYF. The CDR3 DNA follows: TGTGCCAGCAGGCTACAGGGCTCTGGAAACACCATATATTTT.

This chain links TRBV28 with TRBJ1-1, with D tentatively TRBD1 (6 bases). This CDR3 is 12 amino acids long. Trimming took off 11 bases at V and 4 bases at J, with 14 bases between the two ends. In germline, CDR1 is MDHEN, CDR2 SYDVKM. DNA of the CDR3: TGTGCCGCCGAGGGAGGGGGCACTGAAGCTTTCTTT. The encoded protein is CAAEGGGTEAFF.

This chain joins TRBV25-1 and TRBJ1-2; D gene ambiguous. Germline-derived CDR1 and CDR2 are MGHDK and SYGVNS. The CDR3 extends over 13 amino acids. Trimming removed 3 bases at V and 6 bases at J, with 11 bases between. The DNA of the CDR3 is TGTGCCAGCAGTGATCCGGGGAAGGATGGCTACACCTTC. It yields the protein CASSDPGKDGYTF.

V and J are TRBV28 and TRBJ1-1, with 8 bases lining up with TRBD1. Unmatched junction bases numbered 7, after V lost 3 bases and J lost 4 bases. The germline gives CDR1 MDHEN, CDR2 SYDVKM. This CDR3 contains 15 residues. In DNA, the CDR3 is TGTGCCAGCAGTTTGAGTCAGGGGGCGAGCACTGAAGCTTTCTTT. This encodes CASSLSQGASTEAFF.

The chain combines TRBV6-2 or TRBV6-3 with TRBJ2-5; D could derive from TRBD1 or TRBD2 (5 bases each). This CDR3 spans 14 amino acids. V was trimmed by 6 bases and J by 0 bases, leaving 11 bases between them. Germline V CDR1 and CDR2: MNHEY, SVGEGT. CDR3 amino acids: CASSRDAYQETQYF. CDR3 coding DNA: TGTGCCAGCAGCCGGGACGCATACCAAGAGACCCAGTACTTC.

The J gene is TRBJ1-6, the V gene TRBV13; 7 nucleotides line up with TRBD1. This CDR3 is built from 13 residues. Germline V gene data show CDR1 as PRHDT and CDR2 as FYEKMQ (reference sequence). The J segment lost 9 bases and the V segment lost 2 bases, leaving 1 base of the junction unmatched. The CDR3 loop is CASSLRGRSPLHF. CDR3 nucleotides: TGTGCCAGCAGCTTAAGGGGGCGTTCACCCCTCCACTTT.

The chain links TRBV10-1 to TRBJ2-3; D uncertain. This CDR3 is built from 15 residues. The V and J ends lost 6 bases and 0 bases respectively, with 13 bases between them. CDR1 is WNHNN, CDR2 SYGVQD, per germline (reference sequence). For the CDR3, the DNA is TGCGCCAGCAGGGCCAGGAGCGAAAGCACAGATACGCAGTATTTT. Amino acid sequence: CASRARSESTDTQYF.

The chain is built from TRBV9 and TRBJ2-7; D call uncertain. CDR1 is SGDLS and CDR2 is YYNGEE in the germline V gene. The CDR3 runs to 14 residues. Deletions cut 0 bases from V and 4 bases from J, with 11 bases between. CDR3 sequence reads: CASSVDPYGYEQYF. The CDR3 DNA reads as TGTGCCAGCAGCGTAGACCCCTACGGGTACGAGCAGTACTTC. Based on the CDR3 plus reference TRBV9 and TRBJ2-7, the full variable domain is DSGVTQTPKHLITATGQRVTLRCSPRSGDLSVYWYQQSLDQGLQFLIQYYNGEERAKGNILERFSAQQFPDLHSELNLSSLELGDSALYFCASSVDPYGYEQYFGPGTRLTVT.

The CDR3 is CASTPYTEAFF. In DNA form, the CDR3 reads TGTGCCAGCACCCCTTACACTGAAGCTTTCTTT. This chain joins TRBV7-2 and TRBJ1-1; D unresolved. Germline values: CDR1 SGHTA, CDR2 FQGNSA. Between the trimmed V and J ends, which lost 7 bases and 3 bases, there was a span of 6 bases. The CDR3 consists of 11 residues.

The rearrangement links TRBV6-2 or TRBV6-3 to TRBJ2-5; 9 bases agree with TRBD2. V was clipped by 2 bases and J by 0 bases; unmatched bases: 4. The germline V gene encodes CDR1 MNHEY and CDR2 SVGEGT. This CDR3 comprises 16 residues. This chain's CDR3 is CASSYGSGGYQETQYF. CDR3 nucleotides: TGTGCCAGCAGTTACGGGAGCGGGGGGTACCAAGAGACCCAGTACTTC.

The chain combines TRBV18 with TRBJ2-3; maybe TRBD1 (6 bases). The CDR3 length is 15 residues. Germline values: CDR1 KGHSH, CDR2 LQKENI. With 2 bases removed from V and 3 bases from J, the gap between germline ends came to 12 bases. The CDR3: CASSPVQGPTDTQYF. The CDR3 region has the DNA TGTGCCAGCTCACCAGTTCAGGGGCCAACAGATACGCAGTATTTT. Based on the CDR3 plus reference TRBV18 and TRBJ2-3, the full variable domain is NAGVMQNPRHLVRRRGQEARLRCSPMKGHSHVYWYRQLPEEGLKFMVYLQKENIIDESGMPKERFSAEFPKEGPSILRIQQVVRGDSAAYFCASSPVQGPTDTQYFGPGTRLTVL.

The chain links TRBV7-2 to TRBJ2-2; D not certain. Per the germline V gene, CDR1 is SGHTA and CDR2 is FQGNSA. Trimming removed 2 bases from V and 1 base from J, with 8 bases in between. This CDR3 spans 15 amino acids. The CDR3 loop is CASSLMGKNTGELFF. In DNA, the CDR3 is TGTGCCAGCAGCTTAATGGGAAAGAACACCGGGGAGCTGTTTTTT.

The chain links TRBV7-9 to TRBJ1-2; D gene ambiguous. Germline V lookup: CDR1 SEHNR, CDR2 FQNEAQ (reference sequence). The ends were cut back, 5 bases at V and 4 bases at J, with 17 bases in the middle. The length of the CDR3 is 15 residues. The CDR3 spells CASSTDWGESYGYTF. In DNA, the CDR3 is TGTGCCAGCAGCACAGATTGGGGAGAGTCCTATGGCTACACCTTC.